This T cell receptor (beta chain) stems from a study of T cells in Graves' hyperthyroidism and ophthalmopathy. Overall study results and limits: A 13 V-J model separated ophthalmopathy from stable hyperthyroidism.

CDR3 length: 16 residues. Looked up from germline, CDR1 is SGHRS and CDR2 is YFSETQ. Trimming removed 0 bases at V and 3 bases at J, with 12 bases between. This clonotype came up many times. What it binds is not known. It was RNA transcripts that yielded the amplified TCR beta CDR3 regions. The HTBI primer set was used in a first-round RT-PCR of the TCR CDR3. Via MiXCR, TCRdb re-called the multiplex PCR reads, giving one row per CDR3 protein. The data show some 380,000 distinct CDR3 sequences, roughly 14% seen once. The V call is TRBV5-1, the J call TRBJ1-4; D is perhaps TRBD1 (5 bases). The TCR comes from a man younger than 45 with Graves' hyperthyroidism that later progressed to Graves' ophthalmopathy. The sequenced sample was blood. CDR3 residues: CASSLGFGTANEKLFF. For the CDR3, the DNA is TGCGCCAGCAGCTTGGGGTTCGGGACTGCTAATGAAAAACTGTTTTTT.